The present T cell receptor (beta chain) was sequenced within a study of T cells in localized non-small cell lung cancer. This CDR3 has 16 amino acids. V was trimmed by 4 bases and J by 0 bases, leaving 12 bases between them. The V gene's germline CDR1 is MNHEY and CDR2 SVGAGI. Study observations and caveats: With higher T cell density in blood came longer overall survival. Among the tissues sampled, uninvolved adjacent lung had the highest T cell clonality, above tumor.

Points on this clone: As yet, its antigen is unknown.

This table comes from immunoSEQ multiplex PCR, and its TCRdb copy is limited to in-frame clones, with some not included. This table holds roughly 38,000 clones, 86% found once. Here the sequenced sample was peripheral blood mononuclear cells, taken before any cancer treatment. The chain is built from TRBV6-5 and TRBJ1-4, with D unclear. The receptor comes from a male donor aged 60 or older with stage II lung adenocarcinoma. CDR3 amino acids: CASSWSWTATNEKLFF. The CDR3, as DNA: TGTGCCAGCAGTTGGTCTTGGACCGCAACTAATGAAAAACTGTTTTTT.